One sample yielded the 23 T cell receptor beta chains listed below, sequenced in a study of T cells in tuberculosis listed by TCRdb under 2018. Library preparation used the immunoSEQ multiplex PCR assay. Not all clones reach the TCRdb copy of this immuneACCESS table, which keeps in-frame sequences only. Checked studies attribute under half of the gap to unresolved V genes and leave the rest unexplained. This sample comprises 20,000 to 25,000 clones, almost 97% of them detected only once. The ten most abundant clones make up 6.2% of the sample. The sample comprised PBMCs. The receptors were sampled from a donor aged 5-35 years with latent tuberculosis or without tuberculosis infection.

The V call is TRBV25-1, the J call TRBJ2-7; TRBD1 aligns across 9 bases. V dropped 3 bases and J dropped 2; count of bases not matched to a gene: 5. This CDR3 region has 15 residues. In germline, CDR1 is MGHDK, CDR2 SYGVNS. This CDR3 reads CASSDGGQGPYEQYF. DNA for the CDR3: TGTGCCAGCAGTGATGGGGGACAGGGTCCCTACGAGCAGTACTTC.

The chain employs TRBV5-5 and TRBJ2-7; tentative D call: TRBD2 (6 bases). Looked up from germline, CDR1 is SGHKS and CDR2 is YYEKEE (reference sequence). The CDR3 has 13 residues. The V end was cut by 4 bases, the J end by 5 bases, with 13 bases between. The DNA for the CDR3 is TGTGCCAGCAGCCTGGGGGACTGGGACGAGCAGTACTTC. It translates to CASSLGDWDEQYF.

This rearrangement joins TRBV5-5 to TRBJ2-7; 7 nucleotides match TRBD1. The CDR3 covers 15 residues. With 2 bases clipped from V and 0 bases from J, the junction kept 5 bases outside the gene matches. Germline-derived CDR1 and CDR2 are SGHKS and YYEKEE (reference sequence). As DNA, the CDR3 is TGTGCCAGCAGCTTATACCGGGACAGCTCCTACGAGCAGTACTTC. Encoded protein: CASSLYRDSSYEQYF.

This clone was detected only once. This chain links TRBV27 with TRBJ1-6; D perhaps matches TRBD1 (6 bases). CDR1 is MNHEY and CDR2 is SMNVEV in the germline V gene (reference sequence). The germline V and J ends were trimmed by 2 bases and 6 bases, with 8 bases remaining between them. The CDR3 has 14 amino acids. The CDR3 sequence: CASSLRQVNSPLHF. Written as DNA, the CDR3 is TGTGCCAGCAGTTTAAGACAGGTTAATTCACCCCTCCACTTT.

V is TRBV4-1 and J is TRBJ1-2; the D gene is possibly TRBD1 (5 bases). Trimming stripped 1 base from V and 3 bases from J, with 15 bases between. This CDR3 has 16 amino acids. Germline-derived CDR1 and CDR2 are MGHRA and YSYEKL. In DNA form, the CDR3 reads TGCGCCAGCAGCCAAGGATCCGGGGGAATAGACTATGGCTACACCTTC. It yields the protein CASSQGSGGIDYGYTF.

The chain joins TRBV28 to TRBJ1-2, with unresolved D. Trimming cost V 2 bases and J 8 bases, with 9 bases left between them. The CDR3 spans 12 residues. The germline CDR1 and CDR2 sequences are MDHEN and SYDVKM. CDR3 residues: CASSLTSSGYTF. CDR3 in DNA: TGTGCCAGCAGTTTAACTAGTTCCGGCTACACCTTC.

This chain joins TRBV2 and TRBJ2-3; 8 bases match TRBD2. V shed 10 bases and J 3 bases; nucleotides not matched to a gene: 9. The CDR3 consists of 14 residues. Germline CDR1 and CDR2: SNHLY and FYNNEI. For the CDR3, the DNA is TGTGCCACCCCGCGGACTAGCCCTACAGATACGCAGTATTTT. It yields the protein CATPRTSPTDTQYF.

CDR3 amino acids: CASSLQGYGLHEQYF. The CDR3 nucleotides are TGTGCCAGCAGCTTACAGGGGTATGGCTTGCACGAGCAGTACTTC. The rearrangement links TRBV7-3 to TRBJ2-7, with a weak D call TRBD1 (6 bases). V was clipped by 2 bases and J by 5 bases, with 16 bases between them. The CDR3 extends over 15 amino acids. CDR1 is SGHTA, CDR2 FQGTGA, per germline.

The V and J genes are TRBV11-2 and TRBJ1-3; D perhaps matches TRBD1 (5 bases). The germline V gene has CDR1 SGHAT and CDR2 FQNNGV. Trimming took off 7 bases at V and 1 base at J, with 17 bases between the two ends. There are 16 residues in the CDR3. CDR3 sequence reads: CASTRTLDRSGNTIYF. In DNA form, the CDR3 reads TGTGCCAGCACCCGAACCCTAGACAGATCTGGAAACACCATATATTTT.

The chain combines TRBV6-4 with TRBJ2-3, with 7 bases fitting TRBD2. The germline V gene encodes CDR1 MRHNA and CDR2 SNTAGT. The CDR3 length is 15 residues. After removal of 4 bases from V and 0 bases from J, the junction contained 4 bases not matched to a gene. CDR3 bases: TGTGCCAGCAGTGTGTCTAGCGGTAGCACAGATACGCAGTATTTT. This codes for CASSVSSGSTDTQYF.

DNA for the CDR3: TGTGCCAGCAGCGCTAACAGGTACACTGAAGCTTTCTTT. Its protein product is CASSANRYTEAFF. The chain joins TRBV9 to TRBJ1-1, with a tentative D call TRBD1 (5 bases). This CDR3 region has 13 residues. V dropped 3 bases and J dropped 3 bases, with 9 bases sitting between them. Germline CDR1 reads SGDLS; CDR2 reads YYNGEE.

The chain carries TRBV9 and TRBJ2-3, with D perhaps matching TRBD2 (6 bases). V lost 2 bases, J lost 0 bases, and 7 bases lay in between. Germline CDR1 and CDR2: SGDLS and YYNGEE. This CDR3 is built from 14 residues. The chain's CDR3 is CASSVGTSTDTQYF. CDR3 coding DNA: TGTGCCAGCAGCGTCGGGACTAGCACAGATACGCAGTATTTT.

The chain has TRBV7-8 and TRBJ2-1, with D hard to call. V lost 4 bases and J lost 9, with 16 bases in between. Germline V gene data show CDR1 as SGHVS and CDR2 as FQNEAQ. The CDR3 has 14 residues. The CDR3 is CASSSQPLAGEQFF. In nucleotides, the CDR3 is TGTGCCAGCAGCTCCCAACCCTTAGCTGGTGAGCAGTTCTTC.

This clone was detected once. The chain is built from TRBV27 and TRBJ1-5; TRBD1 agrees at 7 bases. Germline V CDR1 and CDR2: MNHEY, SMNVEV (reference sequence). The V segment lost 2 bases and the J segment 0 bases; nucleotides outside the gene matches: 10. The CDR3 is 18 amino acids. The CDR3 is CASSLRDRRVNSNQPQHF. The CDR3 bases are TGTGCCAGCAGTTTACGGGACAGAAGAGTTAATAGCAATCAGCCCCAGCATTTT.

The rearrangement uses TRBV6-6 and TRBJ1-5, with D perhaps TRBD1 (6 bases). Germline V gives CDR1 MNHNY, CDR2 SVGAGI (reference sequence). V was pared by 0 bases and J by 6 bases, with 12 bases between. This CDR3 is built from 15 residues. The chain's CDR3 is CASSYSWGHGQPQHF. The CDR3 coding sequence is TGTGCCAGCAGTTACTCGTGGGGGCACGGTCAGCCCCAGCATTTT.

The CDR3 region has the DNA TGCAGCGTCGACGCCGGGACTAGCGGGATCCCTGAGCAGTTCTTC. It codes for CSVDAGTSGIPEQFF. The chain couples TRBV29-1 to TRBJ2-1, with 13 bases aligning to TRBD2. Trimming took 6 bases from V and 9 from J; bases not matched to a gene: 11. The CDR3 sequence is 15 residues long. Germline CDR1 SQVTM, CDR2 ANQGSEA.

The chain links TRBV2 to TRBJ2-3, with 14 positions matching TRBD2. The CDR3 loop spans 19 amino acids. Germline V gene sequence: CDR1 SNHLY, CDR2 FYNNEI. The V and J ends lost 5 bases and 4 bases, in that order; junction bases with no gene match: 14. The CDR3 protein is CASSIDTGTSGRNADTQYF. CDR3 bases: TGTGCCAGCAGTATTGATACCGGGACTAGCGGGAGAAATGCAGATACGCAGTATTTT.

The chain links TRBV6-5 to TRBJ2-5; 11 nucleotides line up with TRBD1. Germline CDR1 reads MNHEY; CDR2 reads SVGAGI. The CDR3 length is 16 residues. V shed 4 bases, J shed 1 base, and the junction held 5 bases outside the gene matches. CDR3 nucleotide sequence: TGTGCCAGCAGTTTAACCGGGACAGGGGGCCAAGAGACCCAGTACTTC. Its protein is CASSLTGTGGQETQYF.

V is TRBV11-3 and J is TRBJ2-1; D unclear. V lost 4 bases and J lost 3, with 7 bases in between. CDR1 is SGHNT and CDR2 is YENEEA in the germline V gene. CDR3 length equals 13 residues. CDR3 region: CASSSDLYNEQFF. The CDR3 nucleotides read TGTGCCAGCAGCTCAGACCTCTACAATGAGCAGTTCTTC. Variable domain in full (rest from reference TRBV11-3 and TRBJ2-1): EAGVVQSPRYKIIEKKQPVAFWCNPISGHNTLYWYLQNLGQGPELLIRYENEEAVDDSQLPKDRFSAERLKGVDSTLKIQPAELGDSAVYLCASSSDLYNEQFFGPGTRLTVL.

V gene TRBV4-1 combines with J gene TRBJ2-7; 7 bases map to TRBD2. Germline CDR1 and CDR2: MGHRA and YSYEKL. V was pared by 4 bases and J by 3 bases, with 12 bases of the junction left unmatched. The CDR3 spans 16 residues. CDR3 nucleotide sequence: TGCGCCAGCAGCCTCCTCCCCGAAGGACTAGTCTACGAGCAGTACTTC. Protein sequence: CASSLLPEGLVYEQYF.

This chain's CDR3 is CASSLAGEVETQYF. CDR3 nucleotide sequence: TGTGCCAGCAGCTTGGCGGGGGAAGTGGAGACCCAGTACTTC. The rearrangement uses TRBV5-6 and TRBJ2-5; possibly TRBD2 for D (6 bases). CDR1 and CDR2 (germline): SGHDT, YYEEEE. V lost 0 bases, J lost 5 bases, and 11 bases lay in between. This CDR3 spans 14 amino acids.

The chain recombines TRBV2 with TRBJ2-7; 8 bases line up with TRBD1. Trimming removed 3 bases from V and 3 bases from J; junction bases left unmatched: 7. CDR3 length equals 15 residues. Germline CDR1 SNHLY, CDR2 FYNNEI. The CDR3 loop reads CASSEKIDRGYEQYF. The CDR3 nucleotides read TGTGCCAGCAGTGAGAAAATTGACAGGGGCTACGAGCAGTACTTC.

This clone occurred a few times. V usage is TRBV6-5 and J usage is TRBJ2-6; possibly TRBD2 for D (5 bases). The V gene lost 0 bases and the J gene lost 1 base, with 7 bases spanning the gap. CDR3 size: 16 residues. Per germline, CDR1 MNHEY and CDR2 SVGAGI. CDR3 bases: TGTGCCAGCAGTTACTCGGGCGGGTCTGGGGCCAACGTCCTGACTTTC. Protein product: CASSYSGGSGANVLTF.